These 10 T cell receptor beta chains were sequenced from one sample in a study of T cell responses to AZD1222 COVID-19 vaccine. Produced via immunoSEQ multiplex PCR; TCRdb's table is partial and in-frame only. The table includes under 150,000 clones, 80% to 95% detected once. The sample here was peripheral blood, taken on day 0 of AZD1222 vaccination. Every receptor here comes from an adult in good health.

The chain has TRBV19 and TRBJ2-7; 9 positions match TRBD2. The CDR3 covers 13 residues. The V gene's germline CDR1 is LNHDA and CDR2 SQIVND (reference sequence). The V segment lost 1 base and the J segment 9 bases; nucleotides outside the gene matches: 4. CDR3 DNA sequence: TGTGCCAGTAGTATAGGCCGGACTAGCGTGCAGTACTTC. Amino acid sequence: CASSIGRTSVQYF. Supplemented by reference TRBV19 and TRBJ2-7, the full variable domain reads DGGITQSPKYLFRKEGQNVTLSCEQNLNHDAMYWYRQDPGQGLRLIYYSQIVNDFQKGDIAEGYSVSREKKESFPLTVTSAQKNPTAFYLCASSIGRTSVQYFGPGTRLTVT.

In this sample, this clone turned up once. The chain carries TRBV9 and TRBJ1-3; tentatively, D is TRBD1 (6 bases). The CDR3 contains 17 residues. The germline V and J ends were trimmed by 4 bases and 2 bases, with 19 bases remaining between them. Per the germline V gene, CDR1 is SGDLS and CDR2 is YYNGEE. The CDR3 region is CASSPEGGASAGNTIYF. For the CDR3, the DNA is TGTGCCAGCAGCCCCGAAGGGGGGGCCAGCGCTGGAAACACCATATATTTT. The full variable domain, rest sourced from reference TRBV9 and TRBJ1-3, is DSGVTQTPKHLITATGQRVTLRCSPRSGDLSVYWYQQSLDQGLQFLIQYYNGEERAKGNILERFSAQQFPDLHSELNLSSLELGDSALYFCASSPEGGASAGNTIYFGEGSWLTVV.

This CDR3 reads CASSITGLGTGELFF. The CDR3 bases are TGTGCCAGTAGTATAACGGGGCTCGGCACCGGGGAGCTGTTTTTT. This sequence joins TRBV19 and TRBJ2-2; D possibly matches TRBD1 or TRBD2 (5 bases each). The CDR3 is 15 amino acids. The germline V and J ends were trimmed by 2 bases and 4 bases, with 11 bases remaining between them. CDR1 and CDR2 from the germline V gene are LNHDA and SQIVND (reference sequence).

The V call is TRBV7-3, the J call TRBJ2-3, with D perhaps TRBD2 (6 bases). There are 17 residues in the CDR3. Trimming took 4 bases from V and 1 from J, leaving 18 bases between them. Germline values: CDR1 SGHTA, CDR2 FQGTGA. This CDR3 is CASSSIPGLAGTDTQYF. As DNA, the CDR3 is TGTGCCAGCAGCTCGATCCCGGGACTTGCAGGCACAGATACGCAGTATTTT.

The CDR3 region is CASRTRQGFNQPQHF. The CDR3 nucleotides read TGTGCCAGTAGAACCAGACAGGGGTTCAATCAGCCCCAGCATTTT. The V call is TRBV19, the J call TRBJ1-5, with TRBD1 matching over 8 bases. Losses at the gene ends were 6 bases for V and 3 bases for J; bases not matched to a gene: 7. The length of the CDR3 is 15 residues. Germline CDR1 reads LNHDA; CDR2 reads SQIVND (reference sequence).

The rearrangement joins TRBV9 to TRBJ2-3; TRBD2 aligns across 8 bases. Germline V CDR1 and CDR2: SGDLS, YYNGEE. J lost 4 bases, V lost 0 bases, and 4 bases had no gene match. CDR3 length: 15 amino acids. CDR3 nucleotides: TGTGCCAGCAGCGTAGCGGGAGGGTTGGCAGATACGCAGTATTTT. Translated, it gives CASSVAGGLADTQYF.

The chain joins TRBV5-4 to TRBJ2-1; perhaps D is TRBD1 or TRBD2 (6 bases each). V was trimmed by 4 bases and J by 9 bases, leaving 20 bases between them. CDR3 length: 15 amino acids. Germline V lookup: CDR1 SGHNT, CDR2 YYREEE (reference sequence). The CDR3 nucleotides read TGTGCCAGCAGCCCGTGGACAGCGGGTATGGGTGAGCAGTTCTTC. It codes for CASSPWTAGMGEQFF.

V is TRBV10-3 and J is TRBJ1-5, with D perhaps TRBD1 (5 bases). Germline V gene sequence: CDR1 ENHRY, CDR2 SYGVKD. CDR3 length equals 16 residues. The V end lost 0 bases, the J end lost 1 base, and 10 bases lay between the germline ends. Here the CDR3 DNA reads TGTGCCATCAGTGAGTCTAGGGGACGGAGCAATCAGCCCCAGCATTTT. Encoded protein: CAISESRGRSNQPQHF.

CDR3 in amino acids: CASNPSLGTGGSNQPQHF. The DNA for the CDR3 is TGTGCCAGCAACCCGTCTCTCGGGACAGGGGGGAGCAATCAGCCCCAGCATTTT. The chain combines TRBV7-8 with TRBJ1-5, with 11 bases identical to TRBD1. The J segment lost 1 base and the V segment lost 7 bases, leaving 12 bases of the junction unmatched. Per germline, CDR1 SGHVS and CDR2 FQNEAQ. This CDR3 region has 18 residues.

The chain recombines TRBV9 with TRBJ2-7; unclear D gene. V lost 3 bases to trimming and J lost 0 bases, with 13 bases between them. Per the germline V gene, CDR1 is SGDLS and CDR2 is YYNGEE. The CDR3 runs 15 residues. CDR3 protein: CASSASYGSSYEQYF. CDR3 DNA: TGTGCCAGCAGCGCGTCATACGGATCCTCCTACGAGCAGTACTTC. The whole variable domain, filled in from reference TRBV9 and TRBJ2-7, reads DSGVTQTPKHLITATGQRVTLRCSPRSGDLSVYWYQQSLDQGLQFLIQYYNGEERAKGNILERFSAQQFPDLHSELNLSSLELGDSALYFCASSASYGSSYEQYFGPGTRLTVT.